This TCR beta chain is drawn from a study of cytomegalovirus exposure and HLA in healthy donors. Findings and limits, study-wide: After further analysis at a later stage, 16,951 TCR beta sequences were associated with HLA alleles at 0.05 false discovery rate.

Notes on this clone: Its antigen remains unknown.

The CDR3 totals 15 residues. Germline assignment: CDR1 MGHRA and CDR2 YSYEKL. V shed 5 bases and J 5 bases; nucleotides not matched to a gene: 6. The PCR employed 60 Vbeta primers together with 13 Jbeta primers. Clones were read by immunoSEQ multiplex PCR, and TCRdb kept only the in-frame ones, dropping some. The sample records some 90,000 clones, around 78% being singletons. This clonotype was obtained from a male donor in good health and CMV-seropositive. Sequenced: PBMCs. The chain uses TRBV4-1 and TRBJ2-1, with 10 bases matching TRBD2. CDR3: CASSALAGDNNEQFF. CDR3 coding DNA: TGCGCCAGCAGCGCCCTAGCGGGAGACAACAATGAGCAGTTCTTC.